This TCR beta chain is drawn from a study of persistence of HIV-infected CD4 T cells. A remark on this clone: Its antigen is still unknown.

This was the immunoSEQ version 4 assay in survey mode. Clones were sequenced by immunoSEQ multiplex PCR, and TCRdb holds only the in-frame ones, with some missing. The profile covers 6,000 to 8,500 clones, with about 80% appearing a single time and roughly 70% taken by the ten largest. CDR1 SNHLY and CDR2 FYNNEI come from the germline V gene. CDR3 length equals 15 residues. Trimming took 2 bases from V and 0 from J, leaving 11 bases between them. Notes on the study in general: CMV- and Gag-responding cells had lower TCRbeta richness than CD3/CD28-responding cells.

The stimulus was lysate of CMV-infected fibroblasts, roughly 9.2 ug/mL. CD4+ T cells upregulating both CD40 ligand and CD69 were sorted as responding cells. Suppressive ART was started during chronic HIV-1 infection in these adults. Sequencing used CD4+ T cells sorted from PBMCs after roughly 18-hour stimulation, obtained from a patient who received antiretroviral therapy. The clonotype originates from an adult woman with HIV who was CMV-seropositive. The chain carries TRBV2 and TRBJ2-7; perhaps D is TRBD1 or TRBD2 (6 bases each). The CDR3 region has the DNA TGTGCCAGCAGTGAATTCGGAGGGGGCTCCTACGAGCAGTACTTC. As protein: CASSEFGGGSYEQYF.